This is a list of T cell receptor beta chains from one sample in a study of blood T cell repertoires in COVID-19. Sequencing was performed with immunoSEQ multiplex PCR; in TCRdb, only in-frame clones are kept and a portion is missing. The profile shows about 170,000 clones, about 80% of them singletons. The sequenced sample was PBMCs or T cells enriched from blood (not recorded which). The receptors were sampled from a middle-aged man who had recovered from COVID-19. The CDR3 runs from the conserved cysteine through the conserved F or W. The order of the fields is clone size, J gene, V gene, D gene, CDR3 DNA, CDR3 protein. The D gene is left open where the match is weak. Clone size, where shown, is once, few, many, or a class for clones that have expanded.

clone_size: -; j_call: TRBJ1-2; v_call: TRBV9; d_call: TRBD1; cdr3_nt: TGTGCCAGCAGCCCCCGGGACAGGGTATCTGATGGCTACACCTTC; cdr3_aa: CASSPRDRVSDGYTF
clone_size: -; j_call: TRBJ1-1; v_call: TRBV28; d_call: -; cdr3_nt: TGTGCCAGCAGTGGCAGGGGAATGAACACTGAAGCTTTCTTT; cdr3_aa: CASSGRGMNTEAFF
clone_size: -; j_call: TRBJ1-6; v_call: TRBV5-1; d_call: TRBD1; cdr3_nt: TGCGCCAGCAGGACCGGGACAGGGCTTTATAATTCACCCCTCCACTTT; cdr3_aa: CASRTGTGLYNSPLHF
clone_size: -; j_call: TRBJ1-6; v_call: TRBV10-3; d_call: TRBD1; cdr3_nt: TGTGCCATCAAAGGTGGGGGACAGGGTAATTCACCCCTCCACTTT; cdr3_aa: CAIKGGGQGNSPLHF
clone_size: -; j_call: TRBJ2-2; v_call: TRBV19; d_call: TRBD1; cdr3_nt: TGTGCCAGTAGGGCCGGGACAGGGAGAGCAACCGGGGAGCTGTTTTTT; cdr3_aa: CASRAGTGRATGELFF
clone_size: -; j_call: TRBJ1-1; v_call: TRBV14; d_call: -; cdr3_nt: TGTGCCAGCAGCCAAGATCCCAGCACTGAAGCTTTCTTT; cdr3_aa: CASSQDPSTEAFF
clone_size: -; j_call: TRBJ2-1; v_call: TRBV4-2; d_call: TRBD1; cdr3_nt: TGTGCCAGCAGCGCAGGGGGCAATGAGCAGTTCTTC; cdr3_aa: CASSAGGNEQFF
clone_size: -; j_call: TRBJ2-5; v_call: TRBV7-8; d_call: -; cdr3_nt: TGTGCCAGCAGCTTTGTTCCAGGGCCAAAAGAGACCCAGTACTTC; cdr3_aa: CASSFVPGPKETQYF
clone_size: -; j_call: TRBJ2-3; v_call: TRBV5-8; d_call: TRBD2; cdr3_nt: TGTGCCAGCAGCGTAGCGGGGAACACAGATACGCAGTATTTT; cdr3_aa: CASSVAGNTDTQYF
clone_size: -; j_call: TRBJ2-7; v_call: TRBV19; d_call: TRBD2; cdr3_nt: TGTGCCAGTAGTACCGCGGGGGGGCACTACGAGCAGTACTTC; cdr3_aa: CASSTAGGHYEQYF
clone_size: -; j_call: TRBJ1-1; v_call: TRBV2; d_call: TRBD1; cdr3_nt: TGTGCCAGCGATGACAGGGGTCCGGGACTTGGGTCTTTCTTT; cdr3_aa: CASDDRGPGLGSFF
clone_size: -; j_call: TRBJ2-5; v_call: TRBV5-1; d_call: -; cdr3_nt: TGCGCCAGCACCTTCGGATCCGTCGGGGAGACCCAGTACTTC; cdr3_aa: CASTFGSVGETQYF
clone_size: -; j_call: TRBJ2-4; v_call: TRBV3-1/TRBV3-2; d_call: -; cdr3_nt: TGTGCCAGCAGCCAAGATAGGAAGACGGGGGCCAAAAACATTCAGTACTTC; cdr3_aa: CASSQDRKTGAKNIQYF
clone_size: few; j_call: TRBJ1-2; v_call: TRBV9; d_call: TRBD1; cdr3_nt: TGTGCCAGCAGCGGGGGAGACAGGGCCTCGGCCGGCTACACCTTC; cdr3_aa: CASSGGDRASAGYTF
clone_size: -; j_call: TRBJ1-2; v_call: TRBV20-1; d_call: -; cdr3_nt: TGCAGTGCTAGTACTGGAGGGTCCGGGGGCTACACCTTC; cdr3_aa: CSASTGGSGGYTF
clone_size: -; j_call: TRBJ2-5; v_call: TRBV12-3/TRBV12-4; d_call: -; cdr3_nt: TGTGCCAGCAGTTATCAAGCAACCCAGTACTTC; cdr3_aa: CASSYQATQYF
clone_size: -; j_call: TRBJ2-1; v_call: TRBV6-2/TRBV6-3; d_call: TRBD1; cdr3_nt: TGTGCCAGCAGTTACCCGATTTGGACAGGAGACTACAATGAGCAGTTCTTC; cdr3_aa: CASSYPIWTGDYNEQFF
clone_size: -; j_call: TRBJ2-5; v_call: TRBV12-3/TRBV12-4; d_call: -; cdr3_nt: TGTGCCAGCAGACCTACTAGTGGAGAGACCCAGTACTTC; cdr3_aa: CASRPTSGETQYF
clone_size: -; j_call: TRBJ2-3; v_call: TRBV10-3; d_call: -; cdr3_nt: TGTGCCATCAATACACCGAACACAGATACGCAGTATTTT; cdr3_aa: CAINTPNTDTQYF
clone_size: once; j_call: TRBJ1-1; v_call: TRBV5-8; d_call: TRBD1; cdr3_nt: TGTGCCAGCAGCTTGCAGGGGGCTAACCTCAATACTGAAGCTTTCTTT; cdr3_aa: CASSLQGANLNTEAFF
clone_size: once; j_call: TRBJ2-6; v_call: TRBV5-1; d_call: TRBD1; cdr3_nt: TGCGCCAGCAGCTTTTGGTCCTTCCGGGACAGGAAACCTGGGGCCAACGTCCTGACTTTC; cdr3_aa: CASSFWSFRDRKPGANVLTF
clone_size: -; j_call: TRBJ2-1; v_call: TRBV25-1; d_call: TRBD1; cdr3_nt: TGTGCCAGCAGTGAGACAGGGAGCTCCTACAATGAGCAGTTCTTC; cdr3_aa: CASSETGSSYNEQFF
clone_size: -; j_call: TRBJ1-5; v_call: TRBV3-1/TRBV3-2; d_call: TRBD1; cdr3_nt: TGTGCCAGCAGCCAAGCCGCAGGGACAGTGGGAAATCAGCCCCAGCATTTT; cdr3_aa: CASSQAAGTVGNQPQHF
clone_size: -; j_call: TRBJ1-3; v_call: TRBV19; d_call: -; cdr3_nt: TGTGCCAGTAGTATCATCTCTCGGGGTCGCGCCTCTGGAAACACCATATATTTT; cdr3_aa: CASSIISRGRASGNTIYF
clone_size: few; j_call: TRBJ2-3; v_call: TRBV7-9; d_call: TRBD2; cdr3_nt: TGTGCCAGCAGCAAAACTCAGGCGGGGGGCGTCGGGGATACGCAGTATTTT; cdr3_aa: CASSKTQAGGVGDTQYF
clone_size: -; j_call: TRBJ1-5; v_call: TRBV4-1; d_call: -; cdr3_nt: TGCGCCAGCAGCGGAACCCAAGGGAGAGGGTCGCCCCAGCATTTT; cdr3_aa: CASSGTQGRGSPQHF
clone_size: -; j_call: TRBJ1-3; v_call: TRBV28; d_call: TRBD1; cdr3_nt: TGTGCCAGCATTGGTACAGGGGTAGGTGGAAACACCATATATTTT; cdr3_aa: CASIGTGVGGNTIYF
clone_size: -; j_call: TRBJ1-1; v_call: TRBV18; d_call: TRBD1; cdr3_nt: TGTGCCAGCTCACCAGGGCAGGGGGCCACGGGGACTGAAGCTTTCTTT; cdr3_aa: CASSPGQGATGTEAFF
clone_size: -; j_call: TRBJ2-7; v_call: TRBV5-1; d_call: TRBD2; cdr3_nt: TGCGCCAGCACCCTAGCGGGGAGTAGCTCCTACGAGCAGTACTTC; cdr3_aa: CASTLAGSSSYEQYF
clone_size: -; j_call: TRBJ1-5; v_call: TRBV2; d_call: TRBD1; cdr3_nt: TGTGCCAGCAGCCTGGACAGGGGACTCAATCAGCCCCAGCATTTT; cdr3_aa: CASSLDRGLNQPQHF
clone_size: -; j_call: TRBJ1-5; v_call: TRBV4-3; d_call: -; cdr3_nt: TGCGCCAGCAGCCCTGAAGGGGTGGGGAATCAGCCCCAGCATTTT; cdr3_aa: CASSPEGVGNQPQHF
clone_size: -; j_call: TRBJ1-1; v_call: TRBV7-2; d_call: -; cdr3_nt: TGTGCCAGCAGATTCGGGGTGGGCACTGAAGCTTTCTTT; cdr3_aa: CASRFGVGTEAFF
clone_size: few; j_call: TRBJ2-5; v_call: TRBV6-1; d_call: TRBD2; cdr3_nt: TGTGCCAGCAGTGGAGCGGGGGGGCCCTACCGCCAAGAGACCCAGTACTTC; cdr3_aa: CASSGAGGPYRQETQYF
clone_size: -; j_call: TRBJ2-5; v_call: TRBV7-8; d_call: TRBD1; cdr3_nt: TGTGCCAGCAGCTTAGGATCAGGGGGCGGGGAGACCCAGTACTTC; cdr3_aa: CASSLGSGGGETQYF
clone_size: once; j_call: TRBJ2-5; v_call: TRBV9; d_call: -; cdr3_nt: TGTGCCAGCAGCGCTACCACAGGGGGGGGAGAGACCCAGTACTTC; cdr3_aa: CASSATTGGGETQYF
clone_size: -; j_call: TRBJ2-5; v_call: TRBV7-2; d_call: TRBD1; cdr3_nt: TGTGCCAGCAGCCGGGACAGGGGATGGGAGACCCAGTACTTC; cdr3_aa: CASSRDRGWETQYF
clone_size: -; j_call: TRBJ2-5; v_call: TRBV6-5; d_call: -; cdr3_nt: TGTGCCAGCAGGCCGGGGGGCCTGGGAGAGACCCAGTACTTC; cdr3_aa: CASRPGGLGETQYF
clone_size: -; j_call: TRBJ2-2; v_call: TRBV11-2; d_call: TRBD2; cdr3_nt: TGTGCCAGCAGCCCACGACTAGCGGGGGCCTCTGTCAACACCGGGGAGCTGTTTTTT; cdr3_aa: CASSPRLAGASVNTGELFF
clone_size: once; j_call: TRBJ2-2; v_call: TRBV12-3/TRBV12-4; d_call: -; cdr3_nt: TGTGCCAGCAGTTCCTACGCCACCGGGGAGCTGTTTTTT; cdr3_aa: CASSSYATGELFF
clone_size: -; j_call: TRBJ1-6; v_call: TRBV6-5; d_call: -; cdr3_nt: TGTGCCAGCAGCCCCCGGGACACAGATAATTCACCCCTCCACTTT; cdr3_aa: CASSPRDTDNSPLHF
clone_size: -; j_call: TRBJ2-7; v_call: TRBV7-8; d_call: -; cdr3_nt: TGTGCCAGCAGCAAATCTCGGGACACTCTTTTCGAGCAGTACTTC; cdr3_aa: CASSKSRDTLFEQYF
clone_size: -; j_call: TRBJ2-7; v_call: TRBV9; d_call: TRBD1; cdr3_nt: TGTGCCAGCAGCGTAGCCGACAGGGCGTACGAGCAGTACTTC; cdr3_aa: CASSVADRAYEQYF
clone_size: -; j_call: TRBJ2-7; v_call: TRBV19; d_call: -; cdr3_nt: TGTGCCAGTAGCAGGGGGGCCGTGGGCTCCTACGAGCAGTACTTC; cdr3_aa: CASSRGAVGSYEQYF
clone_size: -; j_call: TRBJ1-2; v_call: TRBV6-1; d_call: TRBD1; cdr3_nt: TGTGCCAGCAGTGATCGGACAGGGAAGGGTATTGGCTACACCTTC; cdr3_aa: CASSDRTGKGIGYTF
clone_size: few; j_call: TRBJ1-2; v_call: TRBV28; d_call: -; cdr3_nt: TGTGCCAGCATGTCAGGGATTCACTATGGCTACACCTTC; cdr3_aa: CASMSGIHYGYTF
clone_size: -; j_call: TRBJ1-1; v_call: TRBV18; d_call: -; cdr3_nt: TGTGCCAGCTCACTTTGGAGGAACACTGAAGCTTTCTTT; cdr3_aa: CASSLWRNTEAFF
clone_size: -; j_call: TRBJ1-2; v_call: TRBV28; d_call: TRBD1; cdr3_nt: TGTGCCAGCAGTCGACCGACAGGGGAGGGCTATGGCTACACCTTC; cdr3_aa: CASSRPTGEGYGYTF
clone_size: -; j_call: TRBJ1-5; v_call: TRBV5-1; d_call: -; cdr3_nt: TGCGCCAGCAGCTTTGGGGGGTTCAGTCAGCCCCAGCATTTT; cdr3_aa: CASSFGGFSQPQHF
clone_size: -; j_call: TRBJ2-1; v_call: TRBV2; d_call: -; cdr3_nt: TGTGCCAGCAGTGGAGACAGGCTGACCTACAATGAGCAGTTCTTC; cdr3_aa: CASSGDRLTYNEQFF
clone_size: -; j_call: TRBJ2-7; v_call: TRBV6-6; d_call: TRBD1; cdr3_nt: TGTGCCAGCAGTTACCTGGGGACAGGTGACGAGCAGTACTTC; cdr3_aa: CASSYLGTGDEQYF
clone_size: -; j_call: TRBJ1-5; v_call: TRBV7-2; d_call: TRBD1; cdr3_nt: TGTGCCAGCAGCCTAGGACAGGGGTCGAGCAATCAGCCCCAGCATTTT; cdr3_aa: CASSLGQGSSNQPQHF
clone_size: -; j_call: TRBJ2-3; v_call: TRBV5-4; d_call: TRBD2; cdr3_nt: TGTGCCAGCAGCAGCAGACTAGCGGGGTCCAGGGATACGCAGTATTTT; cdr3_aa: CASSSRLAGSRDTQYF
clone_size: -; j_call: TRBJ2-5; v_call: TRBV11-2; d_call: -; cdr3_nt: TGTGCCAGCCGACAGGCCCAAGAGACCCAGTACTTC; cdr3_aa: CASRQAQETQYF